What follows is one TCR beta chain and its context. Germline V gene lookup returns CDR1 ENHRY and CDR2 SYGVKD. This CDR3 has 15 amino acids. J lost 0 bases, V lost 4 bases, and 1 base had no gene match. The sample comes from a study of blood T cell repertoires in COVID-19. Per the original methods: Amplification of reference gene primers provided the estimated nucleated cell counts. This table comes from immunoSEQ multiplex PCR, and its TCRdb copy is limited to in-frame clones, with some not included. That table supplies the V and J calls and clone size; D and trimming were determined from the DNA. The table records 200,000 to 250,000 clones, about 87% of them present only once. Clinical history reported by participants formed the basis on which cohorts were assigned.

This sequence joins TRBV10-3 and TRBJ2-3; 10 positions agree with TRBD2. The receptor's source is a woman aged 25 to 45 who had been exposed to COVID-19. The sample consisted of PBMCs or T cells enriched from blood (not recorded which). The CDR3 is CAISVAGGSTDTQYF. CDR3 nucleotides: TGTGCCATCAGTGTAGCGGGAGGAAGCACAGATACGCAGTATTTT.